The 30 T cell receptor beta chains given below trace back to one sample, sequenced in a study of cytomegalovirus exposure and HLA in healthy donors. Vbeta (60) and Jbeta (13) primers were used in the PCR. The table came from immunoSEQ multiplex PCR; TCRdb's copy has only in-frame clones and leaves some out. The table has over 75,000 clones, over 75% seen once; the top ten hold less than 9.5%. Sequencing was carried out using PBMCs. These receptors originate from a man in his fifties or sixties in good health and CMV-seropositive.

This chain links TRBV7-2 with TRBJ2-7, with 14 bases that match TRBD2. V was pared by 5 bases and J by 5 bases, with 8 bases of the junction left unmatched. CDR1 is SGHTA and CDR2 is FQGNSA in the germline V gene. The CDR3 length is 16 residues. The CDR3 loop reads CASSPSGLAGGDEQYF. The DNA of the CDR3 is TGTGCCAGCAGCCCCTCCGGACTAGCGGGGGGTGACGAGCAGTACTTC. Full variable domain (outside the CDR3, taken from reference TRBV7-2 and TRBJ2-7): GAGVSQSPSNKVTEKGKDVELRCDPISGHTALYWYRQSLGQGLEFLIYFQGNSAPDKSGLPSDRFSAERTGGSVSTLTIQRTQQEDSAVYLCASSPSGLAGGDEQYFGPGTRLTVT.

This clone was detected once. The rearrangement uses TRBV9 and TRBJ2-7, with D tentatively TRBD1 (6 bases). Trimming took 0 bases from V and 3 from J, leaving 16 bases between them. Per germline, CDR1 SGDLS and CDR2 YYNGEE. The CDR3 sequence is 16 residues long. The CDR3 DNA sequence: TGTGCCAGCAGCGTAGAAAAACAGGGAATTGGCTACGAGCAGTACTTC. This gives the protein CASSVEKQGIGYEQYF.

The chain couples TRBV4-2 to TRBJ2-1, with 10 bases aligning to TRBD2. The CDR3 extends over 16 amino acids. CDR1 LGHNA and CDR2 YNFKEQ come from the germline V gene. With V trimmed by 4 bases and J by 5 bases, 8 bases remained unmatched. The chain's CDR3 is CASSLSSGGANNEQFF. The CDR3 DNA reads as TGTGCCAGCAGCCTTTCAAGCGGGGGGGCAAACAATGAGCAGTTCTTC.

This chain joins TRBV9 and TRBJ2-5; TRBD2 agrees at 13 bases. CDR3 size: 18 residues. The germline V gene encodes CDR1 SGDLS and CDR2 YYNGEE. Trimming removed 0 bases from V and 2 bases from J; junction bases left unmatched: 7. DNA for the CDR3: TGTGCCAGCAGCGTAGTTACTAGCGGGGGGGCGGGACAAGAGACCCAGTACTTC. Translated, it gives CASSVVTSGGAGQETQYF. Combining the CDR3 with reference TRBV9 and TRBJ2-5 gives the whole variable domain DSGVTQTPKHLITATGQRVTLRCSPRSGDLSVYWYQQSLDQGLQFLIQYYNGEERAKGNILERFSAQQFPDLHSELNLSSLELGDSALYFCASSVVTSGGAGQETQYFGPGTRLLVL.

The genes are TRBV4-2 and TRBJ2-7; D perhaps matches TRBD2 (5 bases). Germline CDR1 is LGHNA and CDR2 is YNFKEQ. The V gene lost 0 bases and the J gene lost 0 bases, with 9 bases spanning the gap. The CDR3 totals 15 residues. CDR3 region: CASSQDWESSYEQYF. In DNA, the CDR3 is TGTGCCAGCAGCCAAGATTGGGAGAGCTCCTACGAGCAGTACTTC.

The rearrangement links TRBV18 to TRBJ2-3; D is unclear. The germline CDR1 and CDR2 sequences are KGHSH and LQKENI. This CDR3 spans 12 amino acids. Trimming removed 5 bases from V and 5 bases from J, with 8 bases in between. CDR3 protein: CASSLQQDTQYF. CDR3 coding DNA: TGTGCCAGCTCATTACAACAAGATACGCAGTATTTT.

V is TRBV9 and J is TRBJ1-6, with D maybe TRBD1 (5 bases). CDR1 is SGDLS and CDR2 is YYNGEE in the germline V gene. The CDR3 runs 17 residues. V was clipped by 3 bases and J by 3 bases, with 16 bases between them. Here the CDR3 reads CASSAPPGVDYNSPLHF. Here the CDR3 DNA reads TGTGCCAGCAGCGCCCCCCCGGGGGTGGACTATAATTCACCCCTCCACTTT.

The chain carries TRBV30 and TRBJ1-3, with a tentative D call TRBD1 (6 bases). Germline V gene sequence: CDR1 GTSNPN, CDR2 SVGIG (reference sequence). The CDR3 runs to 14 residues. CDR3 nucleotide sequence: TGTGCATCCGACCGGGGGGCTTCTGGAAACACCATATATTTT. Translating it yields CASDRGASGNTIYF.

This chain uses TRBV9 with TRBJ1-2; 8 bases map to TRBD1. V lost 4 bases, J lost 6 bases, and 8 bases stayed unmatched. The CDR3 is 14 amino acids. The germline CDR1 and CDR2 sequences are SGDLS and YYNGEE. The CDR3 spells CASSPRTGWDGYTF. CDR3 bases: TGTGCCAGCAGCCCTCGGACAGGGTGGGATGGCTACACCTTC.

CDR3 sequence reads: CASSPNGQSGEEKLFF. CDR3 sequence (DNA): TGTGCCAGCTCACCGAATGGACAGAGCGGAGAGGAAAAACTGTTTTTT. The rearrangement links TRBV18 to TRBJ1-4, with a tentative D call TRBD1 (6 bases). V was cut by 3 bases and J by 8 bases, with 19 bases left in between. The length of the CDR3 is 16 residues. Germline V gene data show CDR1 as KGHSH and CDR2 as LQKENI.

This clone has only one observation. This rearrangement joins TRBV18 to TRBJ1-1; the D is unclear. Germline V CDR1 and CDR2: KGHSH, LQKENI. CDR3 length equals 15 residues. V lost 3 bases and J lost 0, with 11 bases in between. CDR3 sequence (DNA): TGTGCCAGCTCACCGCCGAACACCATGAACACTGAAGCTTTCTTT. This translates into CASSPPNTMNTEAFF.

The chain links TRBV19 to TRBJ2-5, with TRBD2 identical over 9 bases. CDR1 is LNHDA, CDR2 SQIVND, per germline (reference sequence). The J segment lost 4 bases and the V segment lost 2 bases, leaving 8 bases of the junction unmatched. The CDR3 spans 16 residues. The CDR3 DNA is TGTGCCAGTAGTATATACCTAGCGGGGTCGTCAGAGACCCAGTACTTC. Residues: CASSIYLAGSSETQYF.

This chain uses TRBV19 with TRBJ1-2, with 7 positions matching TRBD1. Unmatched junction bases numbered 13, after V lost 7 bases and J lost 8 bases. The CDR3 contains 14 residues. Germline V gene data show CDR1 as LNHDA and CDR2 as SQIVND (reference sequence). The DNA of the CDR3 is TGTGCCAGTACCCCCCCGACAGGGTCGTTAGGCTACACCTTC. It is translated as CASTPPTGSLGYTF.

The CDR3 protein is CASRGGNTEAFF. The CDR3 DNA reads as TGTGCCAGCAGGGGGGGGAACACTGAAGCTTTCTTT. This sequence joins TRBV2 and TRBJ1-1; tentative D call: TRBD1 (5 bases). The CDR3 spans 12 residues. Germline V gene sequence: CDR1 SNHLY, CDR2 FYNNEI. The V and J ends lost 6 bases and 1 base respectively, with 6 bases between them.

The CDR3 DNA follows: TGTGCCAGCAGCCCCTACCGGGACAGGGGTGAAAAACTGTTTTTT. Its translation: CASSPYRDRGEKLFF. This rearrangement joins TRBV14 to TRBJ1-4; 10 positions match TRBD1. There are 15 residues in the CDR3. In germline, CDR1 is SGHDN, CDR2 FVKESK. V lost 4 bases to trimming and J lost 7 bases; unmatched junction nucleotides: 6.

This clone showed up just a few times. The rearrangement joins TRBV7-9 to TRBJ1-1, with 7 bases aligning to TRBD1. CDR3 length equals 13 residues. V gave up 11 bases and J gave up 4 bases; unmatched junction bases: 10. From germline, CDR1 is SEHNR and CDR2 FQNEAQ (reference sequence). The CDR3: CAGGGGVGTEAFF. The CDR3 DNA is TGTGCCGGAGGGGGCGGGGTGGGCACTGAAGCTTTCTTT.

This clone showed up just once. V usage is TRBV19 and J usage is TRBJ2-7, with 15 bases aligning to TRBD2. The CDR3 sequence is 17 residues long. Germline CDR1 is LNHDA and CDR2 is SQIVND (reference sequence). V trimming: 9 bases; J trimming: 0 bases; junction bases outside the gene matches: 9. CDR3 nucleotides: TGTGCCAGCGCCGGGACTAGCGGGGGGTCAAGCTCCTACGAGCAGTACTTC. Translating gives CASAGTSGGSSSYEQYF.

This rearrangement joins TRBV7-9 to TRBJ1-5; TRBD1 agrees at 7 bases. CDR3 length: 14 residues. Germline V gives CDR1 SEHNR, CDR2 FQNEAQ (reference sequence). V gave up 4 bases and J gave up 4 bases; unmatched junction bases: 4. The CDR3 coding sequence is TGTGCCAGCAGCTCAGGGGGTTCAAATCAGCCCCAGCATTTT. It specifies CASSSGGSNQPQHF. The full variable domain, with the rest looked up from reference TRBV7-9 and TRBJ1-5, is DTGVSQNPRHKITKRGQNVTFRCDPISEHNRLYWYRQTLGQGPEFLTYFQNEAQLEKSRLLSDRFSAERPKGSFSTLEIQRTEQGDSAMYLCASSSGGSNQPQHFGDGTRLSIL.

The V gene is TRBV19, the J gene TRBJ2-3; TRBD2 matches at 13 bases. Germline values: CDR1 LNHDA, CDR2 SQIVND (reference sequence). This CDR3 is 17 amino acids long. V lost 3 bases to trimming and J lost 4 bases; unmatched junction nucleotides: 7. The CDR3 is CASSIPGLAGTSDTQYF. CDR3 DNA sequence: TGTGCCAGTAGTATCCCGGGACTAGCGGGGACGTCAGATACGCAGTATTTT.

This sequence joins TRBV15 and TRBJ2-5; D is ambiguous. CDR1 is LNHNV, CDR2 YYDKDF, per germline (reference sequence). The CDR3 totals 14 residues. Trimming took off 5 bases at V and 5 bases at J, with 15 bases between the two ends. CDR3 loop: CATSEPHTRETQYF. In nucleotides, the CDR3 is TGTGCCACCAGCGAACCTCATACCAGGGAGACCCAGTACTTC.

The chain combines TRBV30 with TRBJ1-4; no firm D call. V was clipped by 2 bases and J by 4 bases, with 17 bases between them. Germline CDR1 is GTSNPN and CDR2 is SVGIG (reference sequence). CDR3 length equals 16 residues. The CDR3 sequence: CAWSPSWAVDNEKLFF. CDR3 bases: TGTGCCTGGAGTCCCAGTTGGGCTGTTGATAATGAAAAACTGTTTTTT.

A word on this clone: The same CDR3 is also encoded by other DNA sequences in this sample. CDR3 protein: CAWSVQTSGVQFF. DNA for the CDR3: TGTGCCTGGAGTGTGCAGACTAGCGGGGTGCAGTTCTTC. The gene calls are TRBV30 and TRBJ2-1, with 11 bases matching TRBD2. Germline V gene data show CDR1 as GTSNPN and CDR2 as SVGIG (reference sequence). The V gene end was trimmed by 0 bases and the J gene end by 12 bases; junction bases not matched to a gene: 4. The CDR3 is 13 amino acids.

The CDR3 bases are TGTGCCAGCAGTGCCCAAACAGGGGTACTCTCACCCCTCCACTTT. Translation: CASSAQTGVLSPLHF. The V call is TRBV6-1, the J call TRBJ1-6; 7 bases fit TRBD1. Germline values: CDR1 MNHNS, CDR2 SASEGT. After removal of 4 bases from V and 10 bases from J, the junction contained 10 bases not matched to a gene. The CDR3 spans 15 residues.

This clone was observed a single time. The chain has TRBV6-1 and TRBJ2-2; 7 bases fit TRBD1. This CDR3 is built from 12 residues. The ends lost 6 bases at V and 9 bases at J; junction bases unmatched: 4. Germline lookup yields CDR1 MNHNS and CDR2 SASEGT. CDR3 nucleotide sequence: TGTGCCAGCAGGGACAGGCTCAGGGAGCTGTTTTTT. Translating gives CASRDRLRELFF.

The V call is TRBV7-8, the J call TRBJ1-5, with TRBD1 matching over 9 bases. This CDR3 comprises 16 residues. The V and J ends lost 5 bases and 6 bases, in that order; junction bases with no gene match: 11. The germline gives CDR1 SGHVS, CDR2 FQNEAQ. CDR3 protein: CASSETVGTGIQPQHF. Written as DNA, the CDR3 is TGTGCCAGCAGCGAGACGGTTGGGACAGGGATTCAGCCCCAGCATTTT. The full variable domain, rest sourced from reference TRBV7-8 and TRBJ1-5, is GAGVSQSPRYKVAKRGQDVALRCDPISGHVSLFWYQQALGQGPEFLTYFQNEAQLDKSGLPSDRFFAERPEGSVSTLKIQRTQQEDSAVYLCASSETVGTGIQPQHFGDGTRLSIL.

V usage is TRBV4-2 and J usage is TRBJ2-5; TRBD2 agrees at 10 bases. CDR1 and CDR2 from the germline V gene are LGHNA and YNFKEQ. This CDR3 region has 17 residues. J was trimmed by 4 bases and V by 0 bases; bases with no gene match: 8. CDR3 DNA sequence: TGTGCCAGCAGCCAAGATTCAGAGCGGGGGGGCCGAGAGACCCAGTACTTC. Translation: CASSQDSERGGRETQYF.

V and J are TRBV7-2 and TRBJ2-1, with 7 nucleotides matching TRBD1. Germline assignment: CDR1 SGHTA and CDR2 FQGNSA. After removal of 5 bases from V and 3 bases from J, the junction contained 10 bases not matched to a gene. This CDR3 comprises 16 residues. The CDR3 sequence: CASSPRYRDSYNEQFF. The CDR3 DNA reads as TGTGCCAGCAGCCCTCGCTACCGGGACAGCTACAATGAGCAGTTCTTC.

This sequence joins TRBV6-1 and TRBJ1-5; D unclear. The length of the CDR3 is 12 residues. V gave up 7 bases and J gave up 5 bases, with 9 bases separating them. CDR1 and CDR2 (germline): MNHNS, SASEGT. The CDR3 here is CASTFADQPQHF. The DNA for the CDR3 is TGTGCCAGCACCTTTGCGGATCAGCCCCAGCATTTT.

V usage is TRBV9 and J usage is TRBJ2-1, with 10 bases aligning to TRBD2. The CDR3 runs to 18 residues. V was pared by 0 bases and J by 6 bases, with 12 bases of the junction left unmatched. Per germline, CDR1 SGDLS and CDR2 YYNGEE. The CDR3 nucleotides are TGTGCCAGCAGCGTAGTTGGGAGCGGGGGGGCCATGAGCAATGAGCAGTTCTTC. Residues: CASSVVGSGGAMSNEQFF.

The chain has TRBV19 and TRBJ1-5; tentatively, D is TRBD1 (6 bases). Trimming left V 10 bases short and J 7 bases short, with 14 bases between. The CDR3 contains 12 residues. The germline V gene has CDR1 LNHDA and CDR2 SQIVND (reference sequence). The CDR3 sequence: CATEQGTQPQHF. The CDR3 coding sequence is TGTGCCACCGAACAGGGAACGCAGCCCCAGCATTTT.